The entry below describes one TCR beta chain. As yet, its antigen is unknown. Clones were read by immunoSEQ multiplex PCR, and TCRdb kept only the in-frame ones, dropping some. The sample includes just under 75,000 clones, approximately 94% seen only once; the top ten take roughly 3.2%. The CDR3 totals 15 residues. Germline values: CDR1 MNHNS, CDR2 SASEGT. V lost 3 bases and J 1 base, leaving 12 bases between the germline ends. The data were taken from a study of cytomegalovirus exposure and HLA in healthy donors. Regarding the study as a whole: Listed as cytomegalovirus-associated were over 150 TCR beta chains.

This clonotype was obtained from a woman between 18 and 29 years old in good health and CMV-seropositive. The sample taken for sequencing was PBMCs. The chain uses TRBV6-1 and TRBJ1-1; D may be TRBD1 (6 bases). Here the CDR3 reads CASSDYGQKNTEAFF. CDR3 sequence (DNA): TGTGCCAGCAGTGACTACGGACAGAAGAACACTGAAGCTTTCTTT.